This TCR beta chain appears in the sequencing data of a study of cytomegalovirus exposure and HLA in healthy donors. Primers: 60 Vbeta forward and 13 Jbeta reverse. Libraries were prepared by immunoSEQ multiplex PCR; TCRdb keeps only in-frame clonotypes and omits some of them. The sample carries 110,000 or so clones, roughly four fifths recorded once. Findings and caveats of the study: A later analysis linked around 17,000 TCR beta sequences to HLA alleles at 0.05 false discovery rate.

This CDR3 spans 16 amino acids. CDR1 and CDR2 (germline): MNHNY, SVGAGI (reference sequence). Trimming left V 10 bases short and J 0 bases short, with 21 bases between. This clone occurred once. What it binds is unknown. The sequence derives from a woman in her late teens or twenties in good health and CMV-seronegative. The specimen was PBMCs. The rearrangement links TRBV6-6 to TRBJ1-1, with D perhaps matching TRBD1 (6 bases). CDR3 residues: CAIRGSLTGMNTEAFF. DNA of the CDR3: TGTGCCATCCGGGGTTCCCTGACAGGTATGAACACTGAAGCTTTCTTT.